A single sample gave rise to the 18 T cell receptor beta chains below, sequenced in a study of shared clonotypes between healthy human individuals. Sequencing used immunoSEQ multiplex PCR; TCRdb keeps in-frame clones, though not all of them. Among approximately 740,000 clones, over 65% were seen once, and the ten largest hold over 1.5%. The sequenced sample consisted of memory CD4+ T cells sorted from blood. Regarding subset: CD45RA-negative fraction. The receptors were sampled from a woman aged 30 to 39 in good health.

The V gene is TRBV5-1, the J gene TRBJ2-3; D remains ambiguous. Germline CDR1 reads SGHRS; CDR2 reads YFSETQ. The CDR3 runs to 14 residues. Trimming left V 2 bases short and J 2 bases short, with 9 bases between. CDR3 protein: CASSLRADTDTQYF. In DNA form, the CDR3 reads TGCGCCAGCAGCTTACGGGCCGACACAGATACGCAGTATTTT.

Concerning this clone itself: A single base separates this from a much larger clone, so it may be a read error. The same CDR3 arises from other DNA sequences in this sample as well. The rearrangement links TRBV5-1 to TRBJ2-1; 7 bases line up with TRBD2. Trimming took 2 bases from V and 4 from J; bases not matched to a gene: 6. Germline-derived CDR1 and CDR2 are SGHRS and YFSETQ. The CDR3 has 15 amino acids. The chain's CDR3 is CASSLASGAYNEQFF. As DNA, the CDR3 is TGCGCCAGCAGCTTAGCTAGCGGAGCTTACAATGAGCAGTTCTTC.

The chain uses TRBV7-3 and TRBJ2-7; the D gene could be TRBD1 or TRBD2 (6 bases each). V was clipped by 4 bases and J by 2 bases, with 15 bases between them. Germline CDR1 SGHTA, CDR2 FQGTGA. This CDR3 has 15 amino acids. The DNA of the CDR3 is TGTGCCAGCAGCTCCGGGGGCCCAGGGGCCTACGAGCAGTACTTC. Translation gives CASSSGGPGAYEQYF.

There are a few counts of this clone. The rearrangement links TRBV28 to TRBJ2-3; TRBD2 matches 7 bases. The length of the CDR3 is 15 residues. J gave up 14 bases and V 4 bases, and 18 bases lay outside the gene matches. From germline, CDR1 is MDHEN and CDR2 SYDVKM. CDR3 sequence: CASSSFGTTRSFLYF. CDR3 bases: TGTGCCAGCAGTTCATTCGGGACTACCCGCTCGTTTCTGTATTTT. Using reference TRBV28 and TRBJ2-3 for the parts outside the CDR3, the full variable domain is DVKVTQSSRYLVKRTGEKVFLECVQDMDHENMFWYRQDPGLGLRLIYFSYDVKMKEKGDIPEGYSVSREKKERFSLILESASTNQTSMYLCASSSFGTTRSFLYFGPGTRLTVL.

This clone has only one observation. The chain recombines TRBV5-1 with TRBJ2-1; D tentatively reads TRBD1 or TRBD2 (6 bases each). V lost 4 bases to trimming and J lost 6 bases, with 17 bases between them. The CDR3 covers 15 residues. CDR1 is SGHRS and CDR2 is YFSETQ in the germline V gene. The CDR3 DNA reads as TGCGCCAGCAGCCACGACCAAGGAGGGGGCAATGAGCAGTTCTTC. Its protein product is CASSHDQGGGNEQFF. The full variable domain, completed using reference TRBV5-1 and TRBJ2-1, is KAGVTQTPRYLIKTRGQQVTLSCSPISGHRSVSWYQQTPGQGLQFLFEYFSETQRNKGNFPGRFSGRQFSNSRSEMNVSTLELGDSALYLCASSHDQGGGNEQFFGPGTRLTVL.

The gene calls are TRBV28 and TRBJ1-2; 7 bases map to TRBD1. With V trimmed by 6 bases and J by 3 bases, 7 bases remained unmatched. The V gene's germline CDR1 is MDHEN and CDR2 SYDVKM. The CDR3 is made up of 14 amino acids. This CDR3 is CASSTTGLDYGYTF. CDR3 bases: TGTGCCAGCAGCACGACAGGGTTGGACTATGGCTACACCTTC.

The chain uses TRBV28 and TRBJ2-5, with TRBD2 matching over 11 bases. There are 20 residues in the CDR3. J was trimmed by 3 bases and V by 1 base; bases with no gene match: 16. The V gene's germline CDR1 is MDHEN and CDR2 SYDVKM. The CDR3 region is CASSLSFRNSLAGGEETQYF. DNA of the CDR3: TGTGCCAGCAGTTTATCGTTCCGAAACAGCCTAGCGGGAGGTGAAGAGACCCAGTACTTC.

V gene TRBV6-5 combines with J gene TRBJ2-7; TRBD1 matches 10 bases. Germline V gene data show CDR1 as MNHEY and CDR2 as SVGAGI. The CDR3 contains 14 residues. The V segment lost 3 bases and the J segment 6 bases; nucleotides outside the gene matches: 5. The chain's CDR3 is CASSYSGQGTEQYF. CDR3 bases: TGTGCCAGCAGTTATTCGGGACAGGGGACCGAGCAGTACTTC.

The gene calls are TRBV5-1 and TRBJ2-5; the D gene is possibly TRBD2 (6 bases). CDR1 SGHRS and CDR2 YFSETQ come from the germline V gene. V was shortened by 2 bases and J by 1 base, with 15 bases between the two germline ends. The CDR3 runs to 16 residues. The DNA for the CDR3 is TGCGCCAGCAGCTTAAAATCGGGGGTCAGCCAAGAGACCCAGTACTTC. As protein: CASSLKSGVSQETQYF.

The chain joins TRBV5-1 to TRBJ1-1, with a weak D call TRBD1 (5 bases). This CDR3 has 13 amino acids. CDR1 and CDR2 from the germline V gene are SGHRS and YFSETQ. V was pared by 4 bases and J by 1 base, with 8 bases between. The CDR3 is CASSQQENTEAFF. The CDR3 DNA reads TGCGCCAGCAGCCAACAGGAGAACACTGAAGCTTTCTTT. The full variable domain, completed using reference TRBV5-1 and TRBJ1-1, is KAGVTQTPRYLIKTRGQQVTLSCSPISGHRSVSWYQQTPGQGLQFLFEYFSETQRNKGNFPGRFSGRQFSNSRSEMNVSTLELGDSALYLCASSQQENTEAFFGQGTRLTVV.

This rearrangement joins TRBV15 to TRBJ1-5, with D tentatively TRBD1 (5 bases). The CDR3 totals 12 residues. Per germline, CDR1 LNHNV and CDR2 YYDKDF (reference sequence). V was clipped by 5 bases and J by 7 bases, with 9 bases between them. CDR3 in amino acids: CATSSRDQPQHF. The CDR3 nucleotides are TGTGCCACCAGCTCCAGGGACCAGCCCCAGCATTTT.

The genes are TRBV6-5 and TRBJ2-5, with a possible D match to TRBD1 (5 bases). The CDR3 is 14 amino acids. Germline V lookup: CDR1 MNHEY, CDR2 SVGAGI. V was pared by 6 bases and J by 0 bases, with 11 bases between. The CDR3, as DNA: TGTGCCAGCAGCCGGCAGGGCAACCAAGAGACCCAGTACTTC. Protein product: CASSRQGNQETQYF.

The sample holds one count of this clone. V usage is TRBV4-2 and J usage is TRBJ2-5, with D possibly being TRBD2 (6 bases). CDR3 length: 16 amino acids. Between the trimmed V and J ends, which lost 0 bases and 4 bases, there was a span of 15 bases. Germline CDR1 LGHNA, CDR2 YNFKEQ. CDR3 loop: CASSQDLAEGGETQYF. DNA for the CDR3: TGTGCCAGCAGCCAAGATCTGGCCGAGGGAGGAGAGACCCAGTACTTC.

The count of this clone is one. V is TRBV5-1 and J is TRBJ2-5, with D perhaps TRBD1 or TRBD2 (5 bases each). The CDR3 length is 16 residues. The V gene's germline CDR1 is SGHRS and CDR2 YFSETQ. V was clipped by 4 bases and J by 2 bases, with 18 bases between them. CDR3 bases: TGCGCCAGCAGCCAACGCCCGGGGCTTGGGCAAGAGACCCAGTACTTC. Amino acids: CASSQRPGLGQETQYF.

The chain recombines TRBV30 with TRBJ2-3; D not certain. V lost 4 bases and J lost 1, with 6 bases in between. Germline assignment: CDR1 GTSNPN and CDR2 SVGIG (reference sequence). CDR3 size: 12 residues. The CDR3 protein is CAWNSGTDTQYF. CDR3 in DNA: TGTGCCTGGAACTCGGGCACAGATACGCAGTATTTT.

About this clone itself: In the same sample, other DNA sequences code for this CDR3. V and J are TRBV18 and TRBJ2-5; D remains unclear. Trimming cost V 1 base and J 4 bases, with 7 bases left between them. From germline, CDR1 is KGHSH and CDR2 LQKENI. The CDR3 length is 13 residues. CDR3 sequence: CASSPRGGETQYF. The CDR3 DNA sequence: TGTGCCAGCTCACCACGTGGCGGAGAGACCCAGTACTTC.

The chain is built from TRBV5-1 and TRBJ2-7; D is possibly TRBD2 (5 bases). This CDR3 comprises 15 residues. Trimming shortened V by 4 bases and J by 3 bases, and 17 bases separated the two germline ends. The germline CDR1 and CDR2 sequences are SGHRS and YFSETQ. CDR3 sequence (DNA): TGCGCCAGCAGCCGGACGGCAGGAGACTACTACGAGCAGTACTTC. It specifies CASSRTAGDYYEQYF.

This clone was counted only a few times. The chain combines TRBV4-2 with TRBJ2-7; TRBD1 agrees at 8 bases. The CDR3 has 16 residues. Per germline, CDR1 LGHNA and CDR2 YNFKEQ. The ends lost 4 bases at V and 2 bases at J; junction bases unmatched: 10. CDR3 nucleotide sequence: TGTGCCAGCAGCCGTACGACCGGGACAGGAGCCTACGAGCAGTACTTC. Translated, it gives CASSRTTGTGAYEQYF.